The 7 T cell receptor beta chains presented below share a single source sample, sequenced in a study of CD8 T cells in ankylosing spondylitis. TCRdb independently ran MiXCR on the 5' RACE reads; one entry per CDR3 protein. The sample consists of around 150,000 distinct CDR3 sequences, roughly 12% of them appearing once. The sequenced sample was blood, either unsorted or a sorted T cell fraction (not recorded which). Every receptor here comes from a male donor with ankylosing spondylitis or in good health (not recorded which).

The rearrangement joins TRBV6-5 to TRBJ2-1; possible D gene TRBD1, 7 bases. CDR1 is MNHEY and CDR2 is SVGAGI in the germline V gene. The CDR3 is 16 residues long. V gave up 4 bases and J gave up 7 bases, with 20 bases separating them. CDR3 amino acids: CASSFSGRPRGNEQFF. CDR3 sequence (DNA): TGTGCCAGCAGTTTCAGCGGGCGGCCCAGGGGGAATGAGCAGTTCTTC.

The J gene is TRBJ2-5, the V gene TRBV5-6, with D uncertain. There are 15 residues in the CDR3. Germline-derived CDR1 and CDR2 are SGHDT and YYEEEE. V lost 0 bases and J lost 0, with 9 bases in between. The DNA for the CDR3 is TGTGCCAGCAGCTTGGAAAACACGTACCAAGAGACCCAGTACTTC. Amino acid sequence: CASSLENTYQETQYF.

The chain carries TRBV7-2 and TRBJ2-1, with 7 bases matching TRBD2. The CDR3 has 15 residues. In germline, CDR1 is SGHTA, CDR2 FQGNSA. Trimming removed 5 bases from V and 2 bases from J; junction bases left unmatched: 6. The CDR3 sequence: CASSKLADTYNEQFF. In nucleotides, the CDR3 is TGTGCCAGCAGCAAGCTAGCGGACACCTACAATGAGCAGTTCTTC. Variable domain in full (rest from reference TRBV7-2 and TRBJ2-1): GAGVSQSPSNKVTEKGKDVELRCDPISGHTALYWYRQSLGQGLEFLIYFQGNSAPDKSGLPSDRFSAERTGGSVSTLTIQRTQQEDSAVYLCASSKLADTYNEQFFGPGTRLTVL.

This clonotype was found many times. This sequence joins TRBV29-1 and TRBJ2-7; perhaps TRBD1 as D (8 bases). V lost 3 bases and J 5 bases, leaving 14 bases between the germline ends. The CDR3 extends over 13 amino acids. CDR1 is SQVTM and CDR2 is ANQGSEA in the germline V gene. In DNA form, the CDR3 reads TGCAGCGTTGAGGACAGGGAGGGAAACGAGCAGTACTTC. As protein: CSVEDREGNEQYF.

The V gene is TRBV12-3 or TRBV12-4, the J gene TRBJ1-2; a weak D match, TRBD1 (6 bases). Trimming took 4 bases from V and 2 from J, leaving 8 bases between them. The CDR3 spans 13 residues. The CDR3 here is CASSSGTNYGYTF. CDR3 coding DNA: TGTGCCAGCAGTTCCGGGACAAACTATGGCTACACCTTC.

As concerns this clonotype: One base away lies a much larger clone, so this may be a sequencing read error. The rearrangement links TRBV12-3 or TRBV12-4 to TRBJ2-1; TRBD2 matches at 10 bases. The CDR3 loop spans 13 amino acids. CDR3 loop: CASRTSGTNERFF. CDR3 sequence (DNA): TGTGCCAGCAGAACTAGCGGGACAAATGAGCGGTTCTTC.

With regard to this clonotype: With a much larger clone just one base away, this may be a read error. The chain is built from TRBV5-1 and TRBJ1-2; the D is unclear. CDR1 is SGHRS and CDR2 is YFSETQ in the germline V gene. The CDR3 is 13 residues long. The V end was cut by 0 bases, the J end by 5 bases, with 8 bases between. CDR3 protein: CASSLVEIYGYTF. In DNA, the CDR3 is TGCGCCAGCAGCTTGGTCGAGATTTATGGCTACACCTTC.